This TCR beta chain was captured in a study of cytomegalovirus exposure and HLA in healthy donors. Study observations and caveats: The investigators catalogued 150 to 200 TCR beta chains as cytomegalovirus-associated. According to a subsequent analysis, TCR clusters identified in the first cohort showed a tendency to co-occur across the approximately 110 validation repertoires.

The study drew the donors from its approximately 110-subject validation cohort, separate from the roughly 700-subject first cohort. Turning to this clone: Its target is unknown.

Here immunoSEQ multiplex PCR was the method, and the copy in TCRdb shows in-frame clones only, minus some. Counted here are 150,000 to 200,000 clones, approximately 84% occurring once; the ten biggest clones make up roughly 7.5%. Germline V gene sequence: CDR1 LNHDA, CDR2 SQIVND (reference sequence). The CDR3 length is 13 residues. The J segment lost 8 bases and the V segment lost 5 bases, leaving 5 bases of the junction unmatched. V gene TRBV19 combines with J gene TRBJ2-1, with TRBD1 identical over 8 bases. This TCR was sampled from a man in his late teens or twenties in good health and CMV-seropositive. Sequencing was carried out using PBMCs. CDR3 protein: CASSLTGADEQFF. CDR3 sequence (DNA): TGTGCCAGTAGTCTGACAGGGGCGGATGAGCAGTTCTTC.